The 7 T cell receptor beta chains presented below share a single source sample, sequenced in a study of T cell repertoires in cytomegalovirus infection. Using its own MiXCR run on the reads, TCRdb lists one record per CDR3 protein. Of approximately 500,000 distinct CDR3 sequences in the sample, approximately 10% were seen once. Sequenced sample: PBMCs. The source of these receptors is a human donor in good health (CMV status not recorded). Some clones in this sample may be carry-over from other donors' samples.

This CDR3 reads CARRTGTMGNEQFF. CDR3 DNA sequence: TGTGCCAGGAGGACCGGGACCATGGGGAATGAGCAGTTCTTC. V gene TRBV2 combines with J gene TRBJ2-1, with D perhaps assigned TRBD1 or TRBD2 (5 bases each). This CDR3 has 14 residues. V gave up 9 bases and J gave up 7 bases, with 19 bases separating them. Germline V gene sequence: CDR1 SNHLY, CDR2 FYNNEI.

V is TRBV3-1 and J is TRBJ2-2; D might be TRBD2 (5 bases). In germline, CDR1 is LGHDT, CDR2 YNNKEL (reference sequence). V dropped 0 bases and J dropped 4 bases, with 12 bases sitting between them. This CDR3 is built from 16 residues. The CDR3 DNA sequence: TGTGCCAGCAGCCAAGAGCGGGTACTGAGCACCGGGGAGCTGTTTTTT. The encoded protein is CASSQERVLSTGELFF.

This clonotype was counted at least ten times. This chain uses TRBV19 with TRBJ1-1, with D perhaps TRBD1 (5 bases). Germline values: CDR1 LNHDA, CDR2 SQIVND (reference sequence). V lost 5 bases, J lost 2 bases, and 12 bases lay in between. The CDR3 spans 14 residues. In nucleotides, the CDR3 is TGTGCCAGTAGTCGGGAAGGGGCCAACACTGAAGCTTTCTTT. The encoded protein is CASSREGANTEAFF.

The sample holds many counts of this clonotype. The chain links TRBV9 to TRBJ2-2; D might be TRBD2 (5 bases). V was trimmed by 3 bases and J by 2 bases, leaving 8 bases between them. The CDR3 extends over 14 amino acids. From germline, CDR1 is SGDLS and CDR2 YYNGEE. CDR3 in amino acids: CASSGGLNTGELFF. The CDR3 bases are TGTGCCAGCAGCGGTGGACTTAACACCGGGGAGCTGTTTTTT. The entire variable domain, with the rest obtained from reference TRBV9 and TRBJ2-2, is as follows: DSGVTQTPKHLITATGQRVTLRCSPRSGDLSVYWYQQSLDQGLQFLIQYYNGEERAKGNILERFSAQQFPDLHSELNLSSLELGDSALYFCASSGGLNTGELFFGEGSRLTVL.

The table lists this clonotype with many counts. The V call is TRBV12-3 or TRBV12-4, the J call TRBJ2-5; D not certain. The CDR3 has 11 amino acids. V was cut by 3 bases and J by 5 bases, with 4 bases left in between. The CDR3 DNA follows: TGTGCCAGCAGTTTCATCGAGACCCAGTACTTC. It yields the protein CASSFIETQYF.

This clonotype has a count of ten or more. The rearrangement links TRBV6-5 to TRBJ1-6; D unresolved. Germline CDR1 reads MNHEY; CDR2 reads SVGAGI. CDR3 size: 19 residues. The V end lost 0 bases, the J end lost 0 bases, and 15 bases lay between the germline ends. CDR3 amino acids: CASSYSKIEASSYNSPLHF. DNA for the CDR3: TGTGCCAGCAGTTACTCGAAGATCGAGGCCAGCTCCTATAATTCACCCCTCCACTTT.

In its sample, this clonotype was seen many times. The gene calls are TRBV4-2 and TRBJ2-3; either TRBD1 or TRBD2 may fit D (5 bases each). This CDR3 is 14 amino acids long. Germline V gene data show CDR1 as LGHNA and CDR2 as YNFKEQ. V was shortened by 1 base and J by 6 bases, with 11 bases between the two germline ends. The CDR3 coding sequence is TGTGCCAGCAGCCAAGGGGACGGAGCGGATACGCAGTATTTT. This translates into CASSQGDGADTQYF.